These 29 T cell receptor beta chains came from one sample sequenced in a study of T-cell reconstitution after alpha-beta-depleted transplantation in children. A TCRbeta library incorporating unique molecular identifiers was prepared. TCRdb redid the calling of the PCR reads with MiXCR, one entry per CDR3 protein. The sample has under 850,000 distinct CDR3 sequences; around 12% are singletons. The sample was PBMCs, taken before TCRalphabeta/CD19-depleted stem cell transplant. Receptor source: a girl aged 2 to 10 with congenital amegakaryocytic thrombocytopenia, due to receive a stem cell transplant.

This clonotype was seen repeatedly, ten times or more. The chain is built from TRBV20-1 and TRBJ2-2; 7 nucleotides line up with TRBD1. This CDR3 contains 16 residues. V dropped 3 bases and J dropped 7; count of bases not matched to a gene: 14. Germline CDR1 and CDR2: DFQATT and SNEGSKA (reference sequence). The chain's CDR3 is CSASRQGRELSGELFF. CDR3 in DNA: TGCAGTGCTAGCAGACAGGGAAGGGAGCTAAGCGGGGAGCTGTTTTTT.

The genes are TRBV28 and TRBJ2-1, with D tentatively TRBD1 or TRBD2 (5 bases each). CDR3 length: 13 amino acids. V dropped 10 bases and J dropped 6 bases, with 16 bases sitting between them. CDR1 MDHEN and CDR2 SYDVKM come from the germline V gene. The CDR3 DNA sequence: TGTGCCACCGGGACCCCAGAAGGCAATGAGCAGTTCTTC. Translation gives CATGTPEGNEQFF.

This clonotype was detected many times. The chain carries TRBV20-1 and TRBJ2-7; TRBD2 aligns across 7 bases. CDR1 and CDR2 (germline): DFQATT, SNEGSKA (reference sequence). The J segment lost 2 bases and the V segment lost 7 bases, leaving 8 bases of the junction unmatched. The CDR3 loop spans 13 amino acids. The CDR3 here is CSVGLAATYEQYF. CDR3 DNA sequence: TGCAGTGTAGGGCTAGCGGCTACCTACGAGCAGTACTTC.

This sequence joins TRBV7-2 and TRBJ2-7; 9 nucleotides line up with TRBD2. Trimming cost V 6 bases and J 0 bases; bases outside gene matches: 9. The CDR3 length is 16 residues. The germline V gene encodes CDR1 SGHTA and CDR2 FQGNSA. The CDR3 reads CASSLTTSGGSYEQYF. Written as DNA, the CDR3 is TGTGCCAGCAGTCTCACGACTAGCGGAGGCTCCTACGAGCAGTACTTC.

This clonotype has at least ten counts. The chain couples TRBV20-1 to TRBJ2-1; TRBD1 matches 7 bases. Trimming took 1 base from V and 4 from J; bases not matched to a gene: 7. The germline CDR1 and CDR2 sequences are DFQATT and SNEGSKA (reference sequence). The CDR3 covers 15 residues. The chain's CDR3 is CSARGDSNTYNEQFF. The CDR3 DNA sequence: TGCAGTGCTAGAGGGGACAGCAACACTTACAATGAGCAGTTCTTC.

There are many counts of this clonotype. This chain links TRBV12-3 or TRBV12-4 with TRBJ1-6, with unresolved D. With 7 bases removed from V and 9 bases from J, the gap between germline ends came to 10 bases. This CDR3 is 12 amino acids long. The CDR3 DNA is TGTGCCAGCAACTTGGGGAGTTCACCCCTCCACTTT. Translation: CASNLGSSPLHF.

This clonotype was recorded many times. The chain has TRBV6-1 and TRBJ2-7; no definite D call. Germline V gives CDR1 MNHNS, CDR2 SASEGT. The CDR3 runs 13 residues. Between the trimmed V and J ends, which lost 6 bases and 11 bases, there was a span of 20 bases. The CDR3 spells CASSLTIRKSEYF. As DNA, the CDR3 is TGTGCCAGCAGCCTTACAATAAGAAAGTCGGAGTACTTC.

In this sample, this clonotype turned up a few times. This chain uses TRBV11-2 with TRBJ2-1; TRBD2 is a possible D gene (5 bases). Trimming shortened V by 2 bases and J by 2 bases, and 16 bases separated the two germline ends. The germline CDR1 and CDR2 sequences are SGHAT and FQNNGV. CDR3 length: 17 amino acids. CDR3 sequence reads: CASSLSGGLNPYNEQFF. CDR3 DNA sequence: TGTGCCAGCAGCTTATCTGGAGGCTTGAACCCCTACAATGAGCAGTTCTTC. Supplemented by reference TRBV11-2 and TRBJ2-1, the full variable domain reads EAGVAQSPRYKIIEKRQSVAFWCNPISGHATLYWYQQILGQGPKLLIQFQNNGVVDDSQLPKDRFSAERLKGVDSTLKIQPAKLEDSAVYLCASSLSGGLNPYNEQFFGPGTRLTVL.

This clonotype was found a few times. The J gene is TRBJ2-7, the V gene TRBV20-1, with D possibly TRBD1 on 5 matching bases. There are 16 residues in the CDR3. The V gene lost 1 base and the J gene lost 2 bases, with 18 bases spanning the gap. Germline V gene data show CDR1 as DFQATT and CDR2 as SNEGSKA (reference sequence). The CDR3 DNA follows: TGCAGTGCTAGAGTCCCCACGACAGCCACCCCCTACGAGCAGTACTTC. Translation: CSARVPTTATPYEQYF.

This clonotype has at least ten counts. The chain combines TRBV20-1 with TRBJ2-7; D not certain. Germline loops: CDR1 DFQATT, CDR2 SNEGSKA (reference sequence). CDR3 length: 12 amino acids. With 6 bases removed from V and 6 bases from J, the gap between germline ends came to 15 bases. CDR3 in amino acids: CSATKRTFEQYF. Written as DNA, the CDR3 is TGCAGTGCAACGAAAAGGACCTTCGAGCAGTACTTC.

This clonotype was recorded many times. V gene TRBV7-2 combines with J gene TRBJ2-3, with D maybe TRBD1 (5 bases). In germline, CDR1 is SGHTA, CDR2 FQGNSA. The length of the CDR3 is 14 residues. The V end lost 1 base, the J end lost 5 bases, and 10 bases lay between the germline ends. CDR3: CASSLGNRQDTQYF. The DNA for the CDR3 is TGTGCCAGCAGCTTAGGCAACAGGCAAGATACGCAGTATTTT.

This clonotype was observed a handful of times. The CDR3: CASSVRGYYEQYF. In nucleotides, the CDR3 is TGTGCCAGCAGCGTCAGGGGTTACTACGAGCAGTACTTC. This rearrangement joins TRBV27 to TRBJ2-7; maybe TRBD1 (6 bases). The germline CDR1 and CDR2 sequences are MNHEY and SMNVEV (reference sequence). V was shortened by 6 bases and J by 3 bases, with 12 bases between the two germline ends. The CDR3 extends over 13 amino acids.

Written as DNA, the CDR3 is TGTGCCACCAGTGACGTGACAGCGGACTCCTACAATGAGCAGTTCTTC. Amino acids: CATSDVTADSYNEQFF. This rearrangement joins TRBV24-1 to TRBJ2-1; either TRBD1 or TRBD2 may supply D (5 bases each). The CDR3 is 16 amino acids. V was cut by 4 bases and J by 0 bases, with 12 bases left in between. Germline V gene lookup returns CDR1 KGHDR and CDR2 SFDVKD.

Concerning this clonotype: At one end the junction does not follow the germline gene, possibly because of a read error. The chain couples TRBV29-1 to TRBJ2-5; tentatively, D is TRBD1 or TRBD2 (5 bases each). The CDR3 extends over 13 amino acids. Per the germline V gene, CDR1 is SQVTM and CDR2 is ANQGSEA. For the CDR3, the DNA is TGCAGCGTTGAGAAGGGGACGTCAGAGACCCTGTACTTC. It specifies CSVEKGTSETLYF.

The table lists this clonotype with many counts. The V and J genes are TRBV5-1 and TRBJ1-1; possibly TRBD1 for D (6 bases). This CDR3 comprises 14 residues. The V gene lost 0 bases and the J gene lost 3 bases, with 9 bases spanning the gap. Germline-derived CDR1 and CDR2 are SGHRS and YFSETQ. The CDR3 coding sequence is TGCGCCAGCAGCTTGGGGGGGGCGGACACTGAAGCTTTCTTT. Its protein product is CASSLGGADTEAFF.

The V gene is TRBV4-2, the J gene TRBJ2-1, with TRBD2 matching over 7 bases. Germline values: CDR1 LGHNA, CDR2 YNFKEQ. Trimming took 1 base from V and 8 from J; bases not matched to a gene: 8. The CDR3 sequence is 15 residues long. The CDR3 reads CASSQGGGRGYEQFF. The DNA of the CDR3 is TGTGCCAGCAGCCAAGGGGGGGGAAGGGGTTATGAGCAGTTCTTC.

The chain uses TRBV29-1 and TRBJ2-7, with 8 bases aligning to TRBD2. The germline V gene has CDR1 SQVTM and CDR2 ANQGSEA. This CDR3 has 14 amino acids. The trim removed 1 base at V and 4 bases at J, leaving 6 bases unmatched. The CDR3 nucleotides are TGCAGCGTTGAAGCCAGCGGGAGTAAGTACGAGCAGTACTTC. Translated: CSVEASGSKYEQYF.

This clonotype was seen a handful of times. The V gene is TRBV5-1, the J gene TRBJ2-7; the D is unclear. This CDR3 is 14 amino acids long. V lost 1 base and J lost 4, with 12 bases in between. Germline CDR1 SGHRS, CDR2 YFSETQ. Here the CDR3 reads CASSLRTARYEQYF. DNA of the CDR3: TGCGCCAGCAGCTTGCGAACAGCCAGGTACGAGCAGTACTTC.

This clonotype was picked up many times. CDR3 DNA sequence: TGCGCCAGCAGCGTCACTAGCGGGAGTAACATTCAGTACTTC. It yields the protein CASSVTSGSNIQYF. J is TRBJ2-4 and V is TRBV5-1; 11 nucleotides agree with TRBD2. The CDR3 is made up of 14 amino acids. Germline loops: CDR1 SGHRS, CDR2 YFSETQ. V gave up 4 bases and J gave up 7 bases; unmatched junction bases: 4.

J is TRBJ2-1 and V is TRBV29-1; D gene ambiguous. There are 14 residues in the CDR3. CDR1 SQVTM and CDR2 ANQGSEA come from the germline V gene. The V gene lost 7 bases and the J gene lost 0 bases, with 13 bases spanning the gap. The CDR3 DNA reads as TGCAGCGCCCCAACACCCGCCTCCTACAATGAGCAGTTCTTC. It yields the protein CSAPTPASYNEQFF.

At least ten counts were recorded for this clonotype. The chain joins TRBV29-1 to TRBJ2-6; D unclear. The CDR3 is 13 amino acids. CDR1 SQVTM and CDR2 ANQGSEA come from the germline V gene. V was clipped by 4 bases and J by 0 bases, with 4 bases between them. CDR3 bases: TGCAGCGTTGTCGTCTCTGGGGCCAACGTCCTGACTTTC. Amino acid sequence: CSVVVSGANVLTF.

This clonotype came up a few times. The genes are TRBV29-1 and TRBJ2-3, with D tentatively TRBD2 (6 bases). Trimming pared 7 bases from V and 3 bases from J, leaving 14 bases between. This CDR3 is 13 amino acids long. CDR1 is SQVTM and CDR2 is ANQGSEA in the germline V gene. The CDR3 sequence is CSATAGPTDTQYF. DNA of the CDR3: TGCAGCGCCACAGCGGGCCCTACAGATACGCAGTATTTT.

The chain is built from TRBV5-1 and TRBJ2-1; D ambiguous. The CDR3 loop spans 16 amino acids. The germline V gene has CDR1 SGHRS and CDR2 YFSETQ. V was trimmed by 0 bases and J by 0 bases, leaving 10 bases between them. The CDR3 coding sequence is TGCGCCAGCAGCTTGGGGAGAACTGGCTCCTACAATGAGCAGTTCTTC. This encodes CASSLGRTGSYNEQFF.

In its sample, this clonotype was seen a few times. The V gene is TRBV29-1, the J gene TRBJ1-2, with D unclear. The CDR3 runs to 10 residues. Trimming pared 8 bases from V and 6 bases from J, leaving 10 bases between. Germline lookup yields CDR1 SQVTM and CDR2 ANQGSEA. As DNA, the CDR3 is TGCAGCCCCAGTATAAATGGCTACACCTTC. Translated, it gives CSPSINGYTF.

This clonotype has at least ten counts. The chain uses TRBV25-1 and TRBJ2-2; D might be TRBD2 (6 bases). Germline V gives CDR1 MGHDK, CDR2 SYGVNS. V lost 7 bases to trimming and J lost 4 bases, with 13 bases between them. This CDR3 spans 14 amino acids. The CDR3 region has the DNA TGTGCCAGCACCGCGGGACTCATCACCGGGGAGCTGTTTTTT. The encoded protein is CASTAGLITGELFF.

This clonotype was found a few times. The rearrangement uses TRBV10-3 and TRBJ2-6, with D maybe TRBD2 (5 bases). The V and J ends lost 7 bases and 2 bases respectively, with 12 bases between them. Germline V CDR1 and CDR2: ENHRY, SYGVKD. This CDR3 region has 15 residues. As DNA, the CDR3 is TGTGCCATCAACCCGGGGATTACTGGGGCCAACGTCCTGACTTTC. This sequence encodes CAINPGITGANVLTF.

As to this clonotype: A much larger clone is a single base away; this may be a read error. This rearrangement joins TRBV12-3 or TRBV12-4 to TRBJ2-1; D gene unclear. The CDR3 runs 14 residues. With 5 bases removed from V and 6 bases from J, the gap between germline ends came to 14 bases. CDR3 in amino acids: CASSPQHPGNEQFF. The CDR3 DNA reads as TGTGCCAGCAGTCCACAACACCCAGGCAATGAGCAGTTCTTC.

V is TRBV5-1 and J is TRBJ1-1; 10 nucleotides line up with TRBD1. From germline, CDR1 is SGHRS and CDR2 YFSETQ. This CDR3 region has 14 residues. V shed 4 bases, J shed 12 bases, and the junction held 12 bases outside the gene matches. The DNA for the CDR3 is TGCGCCAGCAGCCAGGACCGGGACAGGGGCGAAACTTTCTTT. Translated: CASSQDRDRGETFF.

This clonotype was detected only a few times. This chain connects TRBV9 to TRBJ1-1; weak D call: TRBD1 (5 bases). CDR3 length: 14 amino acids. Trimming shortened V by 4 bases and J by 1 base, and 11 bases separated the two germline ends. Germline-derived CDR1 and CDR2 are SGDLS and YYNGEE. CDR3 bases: TGTGCCAGCAGCCCTGTTGGGGGGAACACTGAAGCTTTCTTT. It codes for CASSPVGGNTEAFF.